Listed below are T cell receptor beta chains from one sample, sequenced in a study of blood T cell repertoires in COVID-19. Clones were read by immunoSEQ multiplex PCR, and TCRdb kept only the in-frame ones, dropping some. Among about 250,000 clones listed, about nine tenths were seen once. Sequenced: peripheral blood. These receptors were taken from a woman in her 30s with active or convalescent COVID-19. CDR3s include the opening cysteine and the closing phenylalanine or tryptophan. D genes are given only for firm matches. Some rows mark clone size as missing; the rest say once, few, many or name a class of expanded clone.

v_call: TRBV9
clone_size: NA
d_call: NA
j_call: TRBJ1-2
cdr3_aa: CASSVASEGRGYTF
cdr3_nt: TGTGCCAGCAGCGTAGCTTCGGAGGGAAGGGGCTACACCTTC

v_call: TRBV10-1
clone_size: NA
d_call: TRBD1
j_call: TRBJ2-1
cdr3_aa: CASSGRTGEGSYNEQFF
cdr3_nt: TGCGCCAGCAGTGGGCGTACAGGGGAAGGGTCCTACAATGAGCAGTTCTTC

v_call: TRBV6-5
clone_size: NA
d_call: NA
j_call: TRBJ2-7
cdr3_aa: CASSYSEISYEQYF
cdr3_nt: TGTGCCAGCAGTTACTCAGAAATCAGCTACGAGCAGTACTTC

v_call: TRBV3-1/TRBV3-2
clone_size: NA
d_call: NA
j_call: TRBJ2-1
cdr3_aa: CASSFQRWAYNEQFF
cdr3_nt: TGTGCCAGCAGCTTCCAGAGGTGGGCCTACAATGAGCAGTTCTTC

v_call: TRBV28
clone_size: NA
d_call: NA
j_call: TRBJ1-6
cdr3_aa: CASTASDGNSPLHF
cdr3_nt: TGTGCCAGTACAGCCTCCGACGGCAATTCACCCCTCCACTTT

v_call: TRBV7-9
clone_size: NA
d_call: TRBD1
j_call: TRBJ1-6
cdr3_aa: CASSFNLQGRRGSPLHF
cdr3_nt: TGTGCCAGCAGCTTCAATCTACAGGGGAGACGTGGGTCACCCCTCCACTTT

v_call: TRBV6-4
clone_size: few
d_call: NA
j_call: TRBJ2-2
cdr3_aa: CASSDGQNTGELFF
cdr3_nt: TGTGCCAGCAGTGACGGACAGAACACCGGGGAGCTGTTTTTT

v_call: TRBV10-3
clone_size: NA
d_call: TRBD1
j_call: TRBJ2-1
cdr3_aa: CAISENTGGLAEQFF
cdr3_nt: TGTGCCATCAGTGAGAATACAGGGGGCCTTGCTGAGCAGTTCTTC

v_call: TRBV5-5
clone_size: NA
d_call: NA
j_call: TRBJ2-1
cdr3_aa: CASSTGLEYNEQFF
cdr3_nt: TGTGCCAGCAGCACCGGACTCGAATACAATGAGCAGTTCTTC

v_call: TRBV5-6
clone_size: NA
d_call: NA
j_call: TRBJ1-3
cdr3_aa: CASSLIGDTGNTIYF
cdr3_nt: TGTGCCAGCAGCTTGATAGGGGATACGGGAAACACCATATATTTT

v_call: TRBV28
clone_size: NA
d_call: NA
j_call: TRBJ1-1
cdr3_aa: CASSPDREKNTEAFF
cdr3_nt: TGTGCCAGCAGCCCAGATAGGGAGAAGAACACTGAAGCTTTCTTT

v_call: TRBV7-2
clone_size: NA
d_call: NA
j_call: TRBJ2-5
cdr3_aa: CASSELVPQETQYF
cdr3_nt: TGTGCCAGCAGCGAACTAGTCCCCCAAGAGACCCAGTACTTC

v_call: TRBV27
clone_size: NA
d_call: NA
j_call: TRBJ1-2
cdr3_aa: CASSLREGNYGYTF
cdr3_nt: TGTGCCAGCAGCTTACGGGAAGGGAACTATGGCTACACCTTC

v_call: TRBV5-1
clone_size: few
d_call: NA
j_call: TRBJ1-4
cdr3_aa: CASSLGLGATNEKLFF
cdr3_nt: TGCGCCAGCAGCTTGGGTTTAGGGGCAACTAATGAAAAACTGTTTTTT

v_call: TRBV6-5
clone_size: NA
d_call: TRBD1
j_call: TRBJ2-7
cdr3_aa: CATYRGPYEQYF
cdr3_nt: TGTGCCACATACAGGGGCCCCTACGAGCAGTACTTC

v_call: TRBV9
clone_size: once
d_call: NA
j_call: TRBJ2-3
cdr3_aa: CASSVGSSSTDTQYF
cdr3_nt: TGTGCCAGCAGCGTAGGGTCTAGTAGCACAGATACGCAGTATTTT

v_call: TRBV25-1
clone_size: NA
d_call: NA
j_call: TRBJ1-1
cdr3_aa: CASRDTLLTEAFF
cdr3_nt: TGTGCCAGCAGGGACACCTTGCTCACTGAAGCTTTCTTT

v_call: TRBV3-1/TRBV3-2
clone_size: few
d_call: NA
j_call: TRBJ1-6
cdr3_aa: CASSPSKGGNSPLHF
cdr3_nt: TGTGCCAGCAGCCCCTCGAAGGGGGGGAATTCACCCCTCCACTTT

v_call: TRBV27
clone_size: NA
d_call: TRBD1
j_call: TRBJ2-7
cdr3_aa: CASSATGTGPPYEQYF
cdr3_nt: TGTGCCAGCAGTGCCACCGGGACAGGGCCCCCCTACGAGCAGTACTTC

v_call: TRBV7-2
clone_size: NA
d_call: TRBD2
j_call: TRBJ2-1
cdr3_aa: CASRNSGAGFNEQFF
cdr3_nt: TGTGCCAGCAGAAACAGCGGGGCGGGGTTCAATGAGCAGTTCTTC

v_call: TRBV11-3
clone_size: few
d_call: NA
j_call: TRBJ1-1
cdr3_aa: CASSPTRNTEAFF
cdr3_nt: TGTGCCAGCAGTCCAACACGGAACACTGAAGCTTTCTTT

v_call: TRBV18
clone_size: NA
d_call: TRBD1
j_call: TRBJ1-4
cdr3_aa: CASSPAGTGAEKLFF
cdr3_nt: TGTGCCAGCTCTCCAGCCGGGACAGGGGCCGAAAAACTGTTTTTT

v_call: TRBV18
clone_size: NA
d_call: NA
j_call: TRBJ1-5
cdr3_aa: CASSQQGNQPQHF
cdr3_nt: TGTGCCAGCTCCCAACAGGGAAATCAGCCCCAGCATTTT

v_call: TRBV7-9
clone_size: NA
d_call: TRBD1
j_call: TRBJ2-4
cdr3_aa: CASSYGQGLAKNIQYF
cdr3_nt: TGTGCCAGCAGCTACGGACAGGGACTAGCCAAAAACATTCAGTACTTC

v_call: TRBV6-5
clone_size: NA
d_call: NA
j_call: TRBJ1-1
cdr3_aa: CASSYGFEGTEAFF
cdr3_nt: TGTGCCAGCAGTTATGGGTTCGAGGGCACTGAAGCTTTCTTT

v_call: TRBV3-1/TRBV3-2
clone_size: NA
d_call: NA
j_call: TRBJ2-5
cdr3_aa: CASSQSGQSIWETQYF
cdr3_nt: TGTGCCAGCAGCCAAAGTGGGCAGTCCATTTGGGAGACCCAGTACTTC